This T cell receptor (beta chain) was sequenced during a study of blood T cell repertoires in COVID-19. Overall study: Material from acute and convalescent COVID-19 was sourced from the United States, Italy and Spain. Sources were T cells, B-cell-depleted T cells, or PBMCs; the material itself was cDNA or gDNA.

Per the authors' pipeline: Estimates of nucleated cell counts were drawn from the amplification of reference gene primers. Clones were sequenced by immunoSEQ multiplex PCR, and TCRdb holds only the in-frame ones, with some missing. V and J calls and clone size follow that table, whereas D and trimming were derived from the DNA. The data show roughly 130,000 clones, approximately 84% seen once. This CDR3 spans 12 amino acids. In germline, CDR1 is MGHRA, CDR2 YSYEKL. V gave up 5 bases and J gave up 9 bases, with 13 bases separating them. The genes are TRBV4-1 and TRBJ1-1; the D is unclear. Sequencing used peripheral blood. The receptor comes from a woman aged 55 to 70 with acute or convalescent COVID-19. CDR3 sequence reads: CASSGEATKAFF. CDR3 in DNA: TGCGCCAGCAGCGGAGAGGCAACAAAAGCTTTCTTT.